Listed below are T cell receptor beta chains from one sample, sequenced in a study of PD-1 blockade in classical Hodgkin lymphoma. Measured with immunoSEQ multiplex PCR; TCRdb has only the in-frame clones, and not every one. Of about 46,000 clones in the sample, around 72% are singletons; the top ten hold around 10%. The starting material was peripheral blood mononuclear cells (PBMCs), obtained at baseline. Receptors were obtained from a human donor with classical Hodgkin lymphoma. The CDR3 runs from the conserved cysteine through the conserved F or W. D genes are given only for firm matches. Where a row states a size, it is once, few, many or the class of an expanded clone; other rows omit it.

TRBV7-2	TRBJ1-5	TRBD1	.	TGTGCCAGCAGCTGGGGGACAGGGATGAATCAGCCCCAGCATTTT	CASSWGTGMNQPQHF
TRBV7-2	TRBJ2-7	.	.	TGTGCCAGCAGCTTAGGGGAGGTGACCTCCTACGAGCAGTACTTC	CASSLGEVTSYEQYF
TRBV6-6	TRBJ2-2	.	.	TGTGCCAGCAGGTCGGACACCGGGGAGCTGTTTTTT	CASRSDTGELFF
TRBV7-9	TRBJ1-5	.	.	TGTGCCAGCAGCTTATTGACAGAAAATCAGCCCCAGCATTTT	CASSLLTENQPQHF
TRBV18	TRBJ2-5	.	.	TGTGCCAGCTCCCTCGATCAAGAGACCCAGTACTTC	CASSLDQETQYF
TRBV27	TRBJ1-1	TRBD1	.	TGTGCCAGCAGTTTATCCTCAGGGGGCTCTGGTGCTTTCTTT	CASSLSSGGSGAFF
TRBV7-9	TRBJ1-6	TRBD1	.	TGTGCCTCGAGGGAGGGGGCAGATTCACCCCTCCACTTT	CASREGADSPLHF
TRBV7-3	TRBJ1-6	.	few	TGTGCCAGCACCGACTGGACACCTGATTCACCCCTCCACTTT	CASTDWTPDSPLHF
TRBV27	TRBJ2-7	.	.	TGTGCCAGCAGTTTATCAGTACCGGGACCGAGCTCCTACGAGCAGTACTTC	CASSLSVPGPSSYEQYF
TRBV19	TRBJ2-1	TRBD1	.	TGTGCCAGTACCGCTTCCCGGGACAGGGGCCGGGGTGAGCAGTTCTTC	CASTASRDRGRGEQFF